Each of the 16 T cell receptor beta chains below was sequenced from the same sample in a study of CD8+ T cells in alopecia areata. Isolated RNA was reverse transcribed into cDNA used as the sequencing template. Produced via immunoSEQ multiplex PCR; TCRdb's table is partial and in-frame only. The table records roughly 150,000 clones, about three fifths of them present only once. Sample: CD4+ T cells sorted from blood. The receptors derive from a human donor in good health.

The V gene is TRBV19, the J gene TRBJ1-5; D might be TRBD1 (6 bases). The length of the CDR3 is 15 residues. Trimming shortened V by 9 bases and J by 0 bases, and 15 bases separated the two germline ends. CDR1 is LNHDA, CDR2 SQIVND, per germline (reference sequence). CDR3 nucleotide sequence: TGTGCCAGCCGGGACAAACCCTATAGCAATCAGCCCCAGCATTTT. Encoded protein: CASRDKPYSNQPQHF.

The genes are TRBV4-2 and TRBJ1-4; D might be TRBD1 (6 bases). Trimming left V 4 bases short and J 8 bases short, with 14 bases between. Germline lookup yields CDR1 LGHNA and CDR2 YNFKEQ. The CDR3 is 14 amino acids. CDR3 in amino acids: CASSPNRVQEKLFF. CDR3 nucleotides: TGTGCCAGCAGCCCCAACAGGGTCCAGGAAAAACTGTTTTTT.

The J gene is TRBJ2-4, the V gene TRBV6-1, with D tentatively TRBD2 (7 bases). The CDR3 has 10 amino acids. V was pared by 8 bases and J by 9 bases, with 8 bases between. CDR1 MNHNS and CDR2 SASEGT come from the germline V gene. The DNA of the CDR3 is TGTGCCAGCGCGGGGGCCATTCAGTACTTC. Translating it yields CASAGAIQYF.

CDR3 sequence (DNA): TGTGCCAGCAGCCCGACAGGCTATGGCTACACCTTC. It is translated as CASSPTGYGYTF. V is TRBV27 and J is TRBJ1-2, with D tentatively TRBD1 (6 bases). Trimming pared 6 bases from V and 4 bases from J, leaving 9 bases between. The germline V gene encodes CDR1 MNHEY and CDR2 SMNVEV (reference sequence). CDR3 length: 12 residues.

The chain employs TRBV7-6 and TRBJ1-4; D gene uncertain. The CDR3 consists of 15 residues. V lost 4 bases and J 2 bases, leaving 11 bases between the germline ends. From germline, CDR1 is SGHVS and CDR2 FNYEAQ. CDR3 sequence (DNA): TGTGCCAGCAGCTCCTCAATAGGGACTAATGAAAAACTGTTTTTT. This sequence encodes CASSSSIGTNEKLFF.

Of note for this clone: Other DNA sequences in the sample encode the same CDR3. This chain uses TRBV5-1 with TRBJ2-1; D gene unclear. CDR3 size: 12 residues. Trimming cost V 0 bases and J 4 bases, with 2 bases left between them. The V gene's germline CDR1 is SGHRS and CDR2 YFSETQ. The CDR3 region has the DNA TGCGCCAGCAGCTTGGATTACAATGAGCAGTTCTTC. Translated, it gives CASSLDYNEQFF.

The chain recombines TRBV7-9 with TRBJ2-7, with 8 bases lining up with TRBD1. Germline trimming cut 5 bases from V and 7 bases from J; bases unmatched to any gene: 10. Germline V CDR1 and CDR2: SEHNR, FQNEAQ (reference sequence). The CDR3 length is 14 residues. CDR3 nucleotides: TGTGCCAGCAGCCGACGACAGGGGCAGGAAGAGCAGTACTTC. Encoded protein: CASSRRQGQEEQYF.

The gene calls are TRBV20-1 and TRBJ2-5; the D is unclear. The CDR3 is made up of 11 amino acids. Trimming removed 0 bases at V and 4 bases at J, with 3 bases between. CDR1 is DFQATT and CDR2 is SNEGSKA in the germline V gene (reference sequence). CDR3 coding DNA: TGCAGTGCTAGAGATCCAGAGACCCAGTACTTC. Residues: CSARDPETQYF.

V is TRBV27 and J is TRBJ2-1, with D tentatively TRBD2 (7 bases). V lost 3 bases and J 9 bases, leaving 12 bases between the germline ends. CDR1 MNHEY and CDR2 SMNVEV come from the germline V gene (reference sequence). This CDR3 is built from 13 residues. The CDR3: CASSLGGRTEQFF. The CDR3, as DNA: TGTGCCAGCAGTTTGGGGGGGCGAACTGAGCAGTTCTTC.

The gene calls are TRBV10-3 and TRBJ1-4, with D perhaps matching TRBD1 (6 bases). The length of the CDR3 is 14 residues. The ends were cut back, 10 bases at V and 0 bases at J, with 12 bases in the middle. Germline loops: CDR1 ENHRY, CDR2 SYGVKD. CDR3 coding DNA: TGTGCCACTTCGACAGGCACAACTAATGAAAAACTGTTTTTT. It yields the protein CATSTGTTNEKLFF.

This clone was observed a single time. The chain combines TRBV6-6 with TRBJ2-7; D not certain. Per the germline V gene, CDR1 is MNHNY and CDR2 is SVGAGI (reference sequence). There are 11 residues in the CDR3. Deletions cut 6 bases from V and 5 bases from J, with 8 bases between. In nucleotides, the CDR3 is TGTGCCAGCAGAGACGAGGACGAGCAGTACTTC. Protein sequence: CASRDEDEQYF.

The sample holds a few counts of this clone. V gene TRBV29-1 combines with J gene TRBJ2-3; 11 bases are a match to TRBD1. This CDR3 spans 15 amino acids. Germline loops: CDR1 SQVTM, CDR2 ANQGSEA. Unmatched junction bases numbered 10, after V lost 7 bases and J lost 4 bases. The CDR3 here is CSAQARTGGADTQYF. CDR3 sequence (DNA): TGCAGCGCTCAAGCCCGGACAGGGGGCGCAGATACGCAGTATTTT.

The rearrangement links TRBV21-1 to TRBJ2-3; the table's D gene call, TRBD1, was not cross checked with the DNA. TRBV21-1 is a known pseudogene. The CDR3 loop spans 17 amino acids. This chain's CDR3 is CASKIGQGKKGTDTQYF. CDR3 nucleotide sequence: TGTGCCAGCAAGATCGGACAGGGGAAAAAAGGAACAGATACGCAGTATTTT.

This clone was found a few times. This chain joins TRBV4-2 and TRBJ2-7; 9 bases are shared with TRBD2. Trimming removed 4 bases from V and 1 base from J; junction bases left unmatched: 11. CDR1 and CDR2 (germline): LGHNA, YNFKEQ. CDR3 length: 17 residues. CDR3 loop: CASSRSSGTSTSYEQYF. The CDR3 DNA reads TGTGCCAGCAGCCGCTCCTCCGGGACTAGCACATCCTACGAGCAGTACTTC.

This chain joins TRBV2 and TRBJ2-2, with TRBD1 matching over 7 bases. The CDR3 is 14 amino acids. CDR1 and CDR2 (germline): SNHLY, FYNNEI. J was trimmed by 2 bases and V by 5 bases; bases with no gene match: 2. Here the CDR3 reads CASSRDSNTGELFF. Here the CDR3 DNA reads TGTGCCAGCAGTCGGGACAGTAACACCGGGGAGCTGTTTTTT.

This clone was observed a few times. This chain joins TRBV28 and TRBJ1-2, with D perhaps TRBD1 (5 bases). Looked up from germline, CDR1 is MDHEN and CDR2 is SYDVKM. V lost 8 bases and J lost 4, with 14 bases in between. This CDR3 is 13 amino acids long. CDR3: CASLPRGGYGYTF. In DNA, the CDR3 is TGTGCCAGCCTCCCCCGGGGGGGCTATGGCTACACCTTC.